This TCR beta chain appears in the sequencing data of a study of early stage breast cancer tumors. Study-wide background: Around 10-fold was the mean read coverage per sample. Study-wide points: Functional markers like CD4, CD8 and FOXP3 were missed in bulk sequencing.

Trimming at V came to 4 bases and at J to 7 bases, leaving 6 bases not matched to a gene. Per the germline V gene, CDR1 is SGHRS and CDR2 is YFSETQ. CDR3 length: 16 amino acids. As regards this clone: Its antigen remains unknown.

Each sample had two DNA replicates, roughly 0.48 ug blood or roughly 1.4 ug tissue. Using immunoSEQ multiplex PCR, the repertoire was profiled, and TCRdb retains in-frame clones only, with some absent. The table records around 78,000 clones, around 80% of them present only once. The source is a person between 55 and 69 years old with breast cancer. The chain recombines TRBV5-1 with TRBJ2-1; 15 bases are a match to TRBD2. The specimen was blood. In DNA, the CDR3 is TGCGCCAGCAGCGGTGGACTAGCGGGGGGGCAAAATGAGCAGTTCTTC. This gives the protein CASSGGLAGGQNEQFF.